These 13 T cell receptor beta chains share one sample of origin, sequenced in a study of T cell changes during pregnancy in multiple sclerosis. TCRdb's copy holds only in-frame clones and misses some; the assay was immunoSEQ multiplex PCR. The sample contains 55,000 to 65,000 clones, just over 90% of which appear only once. Source: CD4+ T cells from peripheral blood mononuclear cells, taken before pregnancy. The source is a female donor with multiple sclerosis, enrolled in a pregnancy study.

This chain links TRBV19 with TRBJ2-6, with 11 bases identical to TRBD1. CDR1 is LNHDA, CDR2 SQIVND, per germline (reference sequence). V lost 4 bases, J lost 4 bases, and 6 bases stayed unmatched. This CDR3 has 17 residues. CDR3 protein: CASSTGTGGSGANVLTF. DNA of the CDR3: TGTGCCAGTAGTACTGGGACAGGGGGATCCGGGGCCAACGTCCTGACTTTC.

The CDR3 region is CASSQAQGTDYEQYF. CDR3 in DNA: TGTGCCAGCAGCCAAGCTCAGGGGACGGACTACGAGCAGTACTTC. The rearrangement joins TRBV4-2 to TRBJ2-7; D possibly corresponds to TRBD1 (6 bases). This CDR3 has 15 amino acids. The ends were cut back, 1 base at V and 3 bases at J, with 13 bases in the middle. Per the germline V gene, CDR1 is LGHNA and CDR2 is YNFKEQ.

This sequence joins TRBV10-3 and TRBJ2-3; 8 bases are shared with TRBD2. The CDR3 spans 14 residues. J was trimmed by 0 bases and V by 7 bases; bases with no gene match: 3. Germline V lookup: CDR1 ENHRY, CDR2 SYGVKD. The CDR3, as DNA: TGTGCCATCAAGGGACTAGGGAGCACAGATACGCAGTATTTT. This encodes CAIKGLGSTDTQYF.

In its sample, this clone was seen once. The chain couples TRBV5-1 to TRBJ2-1, with 13 nucleotides matching TRBD2. V was clipped by 4 bases and J by 7 bases; unmatched bases: 8. This CDR3 is built from 16 residues. Germline CDR1 reads SGHRS; CDR2 reads YFSETQ. For the CDR3, the DNA is TGCGCCAGCAGCCTCACAACGGGACTAGCGGGAAATGAGCAGTTCTTC. Translation: CASSLTTGLAGNEQFF.

The V and J genes are TRBV9 and TRBJ2-1; 9 bases agree with TRBD2. The CDR3 spans 15 residues. V lost 0 bases to trimming and J lost 7 bases; unmatched junction nucleotides: 5. Germline lookup yields CDR1 SGDLS and CDR2 YYNGEE. For the CDR3, the DNA is TGTGCCAGCAGCGTAGGGCGGGAGGGCCGGAATGAGCAGTTCTTC. Translating gives CASSVGREGRNEQFF.

The chain recombines TRBV6-6 with TRBJ1-3; unclear D gene. CDR3 length: 15 amino acids. V was pared by 5 bases and J by 0 bases, with 11 bases between. Germline V gene lookup returns CDR1 MNHNY and CDR2 SVGAGI (reference sequence). This CDR3 is CASSRVGSSGNTIYF. CDR3 in DNA: TGTGCCAGCAGTAGGGTGGGGAGCTCTGGAAACACCATATATTTT.

The chain combines TRBV5-5 with TRBJ2-3; 8 bases line up with TRBD2. The length of the CDR3 is 17 residues. The germline V gene encodes CDR1 SGHKS and CDR2 YYEKEE (reference sequence). J lost 0 bases, V lost 4 bases, and 10 bases had no gene match. In nucleotides, the CDR3 is TGTGCCAGCAGCCTAAGACGAACTAGCGGTAGCACAGATACGCAGTATTTT. It translates to CASSLRRTSGSTDTQYF.

The rearrangement links TRBV27 to TRBJ2-1; D is possibly TRBD2 (6 bases). Deletions cut 6 bases from V and 8 bases from J, with 17 bases between. CDR1 is MNHEY, CDR2 SMNVEV, per germline (reference sequence). CDR3 size: 14 residues. The CDR3 DNA reads as TGTGCCAGCAGAAATCGGAGGGCCGGGGATGAGCAGTTCTTC. Translation gives CASRNRRAGDEQFF.

The chain carries TRBV6-5 and TRBJ2-7; 9 bases are a match to TRBD1. J lost 6 bases, V lost 6 bases, and 6 bases had no gene match. Germline V lookup: CDR1 MNHEY, CDR2 SVGAGI. The CDR3 runs to 13 residues. CDR3 sequence (DNA): TGTGCCAGCAGCCTGACAGGGGGAGGCGAGCAGTACTTC. Translation: CASSLTGGGEQYF.

Only a few counts were recorded for this clone. J is TRBJ2-7 and V is TRBV5-3, with 11 bases fitting TRBD2. TRBV5-3 has ORF status, its function being uncertain. Trimming at V came to 4 bases and at J to 2 bases, leaving 2 bases not matched to a gene. CDR3 length: 14 amino acids. The CDR3 protein is CARSPGLAAYEQYF. The CDR3 DNA is TGTGCCAGAAGCCCGGGACTAGCGGCCTACGAGCAGTACTTC.

This chain joins TRBV6-5 and TRBJ1-1, with 7 bases identical to TRBD1. Germline V lookup: CDR1 MNHEY, CDR2 SVGAGI. This CDR3 spans 13 amino acids. Trimming took 6 bases from V and 8 from J; bases not matched to a gene: 9. The DNA of the CDR3 is TGTGCCAGCAGCCGCGAGACAGGGTCGGAAGCTTTCTTT. It encodes CASSRETGSEAFF.

The J gene is TRBJ2-7, the V gene TRBV2; TRBD2 matches at 10 bases. The germline CDR1 and CDR2 sequences are SNHLY and FYNNEI. V dropped 5 bases and J dropped 3; count of bases not matched to a gene: 4. The CDR3 contains 14 residues. CDR3 protein: CASSNLAGDYEQYF. Written as DNA, the CDR3 is TGTGCCAGCAGTAATCTAGCGGGGGACTACGAGCAGTACTTC.

J is TRBJ2-7 and V is TRBV7-2; 7 bases are shared with TRBD1. The trim removed 3 bases at V and 3 bases at J, leaving 5 bases unmatched. Looked up from germline, CDR1 is SGHTA and CDR2 is FQGNSA. The CDR3 consists of 14 residues. CDR3 protein: CASSFLGQIYEQYF. The DNA for the CDR3 is TGTGCCAGCAGCTTCCTGGGACAGATCTACGAGCAGTACTTC.